This TCR beta chain was sequenced during a study of CXCR3-negative and CXCR3-positive naive CD8 T cells. For this clonotype: Its antigen is not known.

cDNA libraries for TRB were generated by 5' RACE incorporating UMI labels. TCRdb re-analyzed the 5' RACE reads; it lists each CDR3 protein once, without DNA. This repertoire includes some 130,000 distinct CDR3 sequences. Study results and limitations: Diversity proved comparably high across both naive subsets and much lower in memory CD8+ cells. A higher hydrophobicity marked the TRB CDR3s of CXCR3-positive naive cells versus CXCR3-negative naive cells.

This CDR3 is 15 amino acids long. CDR1 is PRHDT and CDR2 is FYEKMQ in the germline V gene (reference sequence). The chain uses TRBV13 and TRBJ2-7; the D call of TRBD2 rests on TCRdb alone, since no DNA is present to check it. The sequence derives from a human donor in good health. Some clones in this sample may be carry-over from other donors' samples. Sequencing input: naive CXCR3+ CD8+ T cells from blood. Regarding subset: CD45RO-CCR7+CD27+CD95- naive CD8+ T cells expressing CXCR3 (TNR3+). CDR3: CASSLTSGIRYEQYF. Filled out from reference TRBV13 and TRBJ2-7, the complete variable domain reads AAGVIQSPRHLIKEKRETATLKCYPIPRHDTVYWYQQGPGQDPQFLISFYEKMQSDKGSIPDRFSAQQFSDYHSELNMSSLELGDSALYFCASSLTSGIRYEQYFGPGTRLTVT.